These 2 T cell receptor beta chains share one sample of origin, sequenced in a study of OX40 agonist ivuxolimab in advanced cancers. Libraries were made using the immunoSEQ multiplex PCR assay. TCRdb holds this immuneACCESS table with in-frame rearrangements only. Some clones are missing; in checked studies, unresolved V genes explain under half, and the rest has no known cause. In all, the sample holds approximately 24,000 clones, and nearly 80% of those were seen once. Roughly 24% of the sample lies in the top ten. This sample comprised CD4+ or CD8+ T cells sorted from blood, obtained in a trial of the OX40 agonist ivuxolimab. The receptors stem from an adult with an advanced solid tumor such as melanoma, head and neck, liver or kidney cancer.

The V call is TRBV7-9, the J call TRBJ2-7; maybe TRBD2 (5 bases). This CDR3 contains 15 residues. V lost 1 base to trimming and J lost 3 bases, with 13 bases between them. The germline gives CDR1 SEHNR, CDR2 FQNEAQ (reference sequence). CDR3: CASSLEGSGNYEQYF. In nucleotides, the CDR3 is TGTGCCAGCAGCTTAGAAGGGTCCGGGAACTACGAGCAGTACTTC.

Here the CDR3 DNA reads TGCGCCAGCAGCCATGGGCGGACGAATGGAAACACCATATATTTT. This sequence encodes CASSHGRTNGNTIYF. This chain links TRBV4-3 with TRBJ1-3; D gene unclear. The CDR3 has 15 residues. Trimming stripped 3 bases from V and 3 bases from J, with 12 bases between. CDR1 LGHNA and CDR2 YSLEER come from the germline V gene.